This record covers a single T cell receptor beta chain. It has no known antigen specificity. The sample holds no much larger clone one base away, and base qualities are not on file. For CDR1 and CDR2, the germline V gene (reference sequence) lists SEHNR and FQNEAQ. V trim: 5 bases; J trim: 5 bases; unmatched bases: 8. The CDR3 runs 14 amino acids, cysteine and phenylalanine included. CDR3 DNA is the only sequence kept; it has 42 bases, read in frame from the first base. The sample originates from a study of cytotoxic CD8 clonotypes in ibrutinib-treated CLL (dated by TCRdb to 2020 to 2022). Background for the entire study: The cohort included approximately 15 treatment-naive and 11 to 12 relapsed/refractory patients; under 18 were IGHV unmutated. Samples at response were collected after a median of 12 months of treatment, with a range of roughly 6 to 40 months. Longitudinal samples were obtainable from about 30% of the roughly 86 participants in the trial. On average, each sample had about 250,000 productive templates and tens of thousands of productive rearrangements. Partial responses were observed in approximately 24 patients and complete responses in 2; after a median follow-up of 68 months, remission was maintained in around 14 patients and progression was observed in approximately twelve. Cryopreserved peripheral blood mononuclear cells were obtained prior to treatment, at the time of response, and at either disease progression or sustained remission. General conclusions and limits of the study: Baseline clonality exceeded that of age-matched healthy donors and correlated strongly with circulating CD8+ T-cell counts. At ibrutinib response clonality went up, during sustained remission it held steady, and at progression it dropped back toward baseline. Sampling times were not matched between sustained-remission and progressing patients, and lymph node repertoires were not studied. Public clonotypes were rare and either contracted or stayed stable during treatment, and the rise in clonality at ibrutinib response reflected the expansion of private clonotypes.

A MiSeq instrument was used for deep resolution sequencing, which targeted depths ranging from 1 in 1 million up to 1 in 200,000 T cells, with coverage averaging 10x for each clonotype. The immunoSEQ hsTCRB Kit was used to generate TCR beta libraries. The study's processing was this. ImmunoSEQ Data Assistant and ImmunoSEQ Analyzer were used for data analysis, and V, D and J genes were assigned according to IMGT definitions. Clonality was computed as one minus normalized Shannon entropy of productive rearrangement frequencies, ranging from 0 to 1. Only overrepresented clonotypes making up at least 0.05% of the repertoire of each patient were included in the public clonotype analysis. Approximately 14 age-matched healthy donor repertoires from immuneACCESS served as clonality controls. In its TCRdb copy, this immuneACCESS table keeps in-frame sequences only and misses some clones. Where compared with another copy, unresolved V genes explain less than half of these, and the others have no known cause. V and J calls and clone size are given by that table; D and trimming were obtained from the DNA. The sample records around 300,000 clones, roughly 79% of which are singletons. The top ten clones comprise 6.5% to 8.5% of the sample.

For TCR beta library preparation, around 2.2 micrograms of genomic DNA was extracted from cryopreserved PBMCs. Longitudinal blood samples from CLL patients on ibrutinib monotherapy underwent high-throughput TCR beta sequencing. The patients took part in an open-label, single-center phase 2 trial of ibrutinib monotherapy. The V and J segments used are TRBV7-9 and TRBJ1-1, with 7 bases in between that match TRBD1. The clonotype was recovered from a human donor with chronic lymphocytic leukemia. The sample in question was PBMCs, obtained before ibrutinib treatment. For the CDR3, the sequence is CASSPGGGLTEAFF. The bases are TGTGCCAGCAGCCCTGGAGGGGGCTTAACTGAAGCTTTCTTT.